This T cell receptor (beta chain) was captured in a study of cytomegalovirus exposure and HLA in healthy donors. With regard to this clone: Its antigen is still unknown.

The table came from immunoSEQ multiplex PCR; TCRdb's copy has only in-frame clones and leaves some out. This table has 130,000 or so clones, 85% to 90% appearing once. General observations from the study: According to a subsequent analysis, TCR clusters identified in the first cohort showed a tendency to co-occur across the roughly 120 validation repertoires.

The TCR was taken from a young man in good health and CMV-seronegative. Sequencing was carried out using PBMCs.

CDR3: CASSHGDTSGEKLFF. The CDR3 bases are TGTGCCAGCAGCCATGGGGACACGTCGGGCGAAAAACTGTTTTTT. This rearrangement joins TRBV4-2 to TRBJ1-4; D perhaps matches TRBD1 (6 bases). Germline assignment: CDR1 LGHNA and CDR2 YNFKEQ. V lost 3 bases and J lost 8, with 16 bases in between. The CDR3 totals 15 residues.